These 30 T cell receptor delta chains share one sample of origin, sequenced in a study of Vδ1+ human thymocytes. Their antigens remain unidentified. The template was reverse-transcribed extracted RNA. CDR3 amplicons came from multiplex PCR with pooled V-gene forward and constant-region reverse primers. TCRdb redid the clone calls on the multiplex PCR reads with CATT. The repertoire holds around 26,000 delta-chain clones, with about 29% as singletons. General observations from the study: Thymic TRG and TRD repertoires appeared highly polyclonal, with Gaussian CDR3 length distributions.

Sequences were obtained from Vdelta1+ gamma-delta thymocytes from the thymus. As to subset: FACS-sorted CD3+ TCRalphabeta- TCRVdelta1+ TCRVdelta2- thymocytes. Every receptor here comes from a boy under two years old who had congenital heart surgery.

J is TRDJ1 and V is TRDV1; D is perhaps TRDD2 (6 bases). Trimming pared 9 bases from V and 3 bases from J, leaving 23 bases between. CDR1 is TSWWSYY, CDR2 QGS, per germline. CDR3 length: 16 amino acids. CDR3 sequence (DNA): TGTGCTCTCAATCCTGGGCACCTTCCGTACCCCGATAAACTCATCTTT. Amino acid sequence: CALNPGHLPYPDKLIF.

This clone was counted only a few times. The chain joins TRDV1 to TRDJ1; no clear D gene. V shed 2 bases and J shed 0 bases, with 31 bases lying between them. CDR3 length: 22 amino acids. CDR1 is TSWWSYY, CDR2 QGS, per germline. The CDR3 reads CALGETGTFPGGTDSYTDKLIF. In DNA, the CDR3 is TGTGCTCTTGGGGAAACCGGAACTTTCCCCGGAGGTACGGACTCGTACACCGATAAACTCATCTTT.

The chain joins TRDV1 to TRDJ1; TRDD3 is a possible D gene (5 bases). Germline values: CDR1 TSWWSYY, CDR2 QGS. Trimming stripped 0 bases from V and 4 bases from J, with 30 bases between. There are 21 residues in the CDR3. The CDR3 coding sequence is TGTGCTCTTGGGGAACTTAGTCCCCAAGCCCGTCAGGCTCAATACGTCGATAAACTCATCTTT. Translation: CALGELSPQARQAQYVDKLIF.

V usage is TRDV1 and J usage is TRDJ1; 13 bases are shared with TRDD3. The CDR3 spans 19 residues. V lost 1 base, J lost 2 bases, and 10 bases stayed unmatched. Germline V gives CDR1 TSWWSYY, CDR2 QGS. The CDR3 sequence: CALGERYRTGGYGTDKLIF. The CDR3 coding sequence is TGTGCTCTTGGGGAACGGTACCGTACTGGGGGATACGGAACCGATAAACTCATCTTT.

The sample holds a few counts of this clone. The V gene is TRDV1, the J gene TRDJ1, with 8 nucleotides matching TRDD3. V lost 2 bases and J lost 2; bases outside the gene matches: 16. Looked up from germline, CDR1 is TSWWSYY and CDR2 is QGS. This CDR3 contains 19 residues. The CDR3 nucleotides are TGTGCTCTTGGGGAAATGTCTCCTACCTGGGGGAAGGAGACCGATAAACTCATCTTT. Protein product: CALGEMSPTWGKETDKLIF.

Concerning this clone: A much bigger clone sits one base away, suggesting this may be a read error. The chain is built from TRDV1 and TRDJ1; 10 nucleotides agree with TRDD3. The length of the CDR3 is 19 residues. The germline CDR1 and CDR2 sequences are TSWWSYY and QGS. Unmatched junction bases numbered 13, after V lost 0 bases and J lost 3 bases. The CDR3 DNA reads TGTGCTCTTGGGGAACTGTCAACCACTGGGGGATTAGAAGCCGATAAACTCATCTTT. This codes for CALGELSTTGGLEADKLIF.

The chain joins TRDV1 to TRDJ1, with a weak D call TRDD2 (5 bases). The CDR3 sequence is 18 residues long. Trimming pared 2 bases from V and 7 bases from J, leaving 26 bases between. CDR1 is TSWWSYY, CDR2 QGS, per germline. CDR3 loop: CALGELVLSGRGYGKLIF. DNA for the CDR3: TGTGCTCTTGGGGAATTGGTCCTAAGTGGACGGGGCTACGGTAAACTCATCTTT.

This chain links TRDV1 with TRDJ1, with 9 nucleotides matching TRDD3. Germline assignment: CDR1 TSWWSYY and CDR2 QGS. V lost 3 bases and J lost 11; bases outside the gene matches: 10. The length of the CDR3 is 14 residues. The CDR3 DNA is TGTGCTCTTGGGGACCCACTGGGGGAGAAATATCTCATCTTT. Its translation: CALGDPLGEKYLIF.

The V call is TRDV1, the J call TRDJ1; TRDD3 is a possible D gene (5 bases). The V gene lost 3 bases and the J gene lost 0 bases, with 11 bases spanning the gap. This CDR3 is built from 15 residues. Germline V CDR1 and CDR2: TSWWSYY, QGS. The CDR3 coding sequence is TGTGCTCTTGGGGATCATGGGGTACACACCGATAAACTCATCTTT. Translating gives CALGDHGVHTDKLIF.

As to this clone: Being one base from a much bigger clone, this may be a read error. The J gene is TRDJ1, the V gene TRDV1, with 10 bases aligning to TRDD3. CDR1 and CDR2 (germline): TSWWSYY, QGS. V was pared by 5 bases and J by 2 bases, with 14 bases of the junction left unmatched. This CDR3 contains 18 residues. The CDR3 here is CALGRSPILGDVTDKLIF. The CDR3 DNA sequence: TGTGCTCTTGGGAGGTCCCCAATACTGGGGGATGTGACCGATAAACTCATCTTT.

This chain uses TRDV1 with TRDJ1, with TRDD3 identical over 12 bases. The ends lost 8 bases at V and 0 bases at J; junction bases unmatched: 16. The CDR3 length is 19 residues. Germline loops: CDR1 TSWWSYY, CDR2 QGS. CDR3 coding DNA: TGTGCTCTTTCTCTACTGGGGGATACCCGCCGAGAGTACACCGATAAACTCATCTTT. This gives the protein CALSLLGDTRREYTDKLIF.

V usage is TRDV1 and J usage is TRDJ1, with 9 bases aligning to TRDD3. V shed 1 base and J 0 bases; nucleotides not matched to a gene: 18. The CDR3 loop spans 21 amino acids. Germline V gene sequence: CDR1 TSWWSYY, CDR2 QGS. The DNA for the CDR3 is TGTGCTCTTGGGGAACCCCTCGCTAGGACTGGGGGACCAAAGTACACCGATAAACTCATCTTT. Translating gives CALGEPLARTGGPKYTDKLIF.

The chain has TRDV1 and TRDJ1; 8 bases line up with TRDD3. The length of the CDR3 is 18 residues. V shed 5 bases, J shed 0 bases, and the junction held 14 bases outside the gene matches. Looked up from germline, CDR1 is TSWWSYY and CDR2 is QGS. The CDR3 sequence: CALGFSQSWGIYTDKLIF. Written as DNA, the CDR3 is TGTGCTCTTGGGTTTTCTCAGAGTTGGGGGATCTACACCGATAAACTCATCTTT.

To note about this clone: One junction end does not reproduce the germline sequence, and a read error may be involved. V is TRDV1 and J is TRDJ1, with 8 bases fitting TRDD3. The CDR3 length is 19 residues. Germline-derived CDR1 and CDR2 are TSWWSYY and QGS. The CDR3 loop is CALGELPYWDTRNTDKPIF. The DNA of the CDR3 is TGTGCTCTTGGGGAACTACCCTACTGGGATACGAGGAACACCGATAAACCCATCTTT.

V and J are TRDV1 and TRDJ1; TRDD3 matches 11 bases. This CDR3 has 22 amino acids. V trimming: 1 base; J trimming: 0 bases; junction bases outside the gene matches: 19. Germline V lookup: CDR1 TSWWSYY, CDR2 QGS. This CDR3 reads CALGEQGLPYVLGDRYTDKLIF. The CDR3 nucleotides read TGTGCTCTTGGGGAACAGGGCCTTCCTTATGTACTGGGGGATAGGTACACCGATAAACTCATCTTT.

This clone was counted at least ten times. Other DNA sequences in the same sample also yield this CDR3. V and J are TRDV1 and TRDJ1; D may correspond to TRDD2 or TRDD3 (7 bases each). V lost 4 bases, J lost 1 base, and 28 bases lay in between. The CDR3 runs to 20 residues. Germline CDR1 reads TSWWSYY; CDR2 reads QGS. CDR3 protein: CALGGHPDSYGWGSTDKLIF. The CDR3 coding sequence is TGTGCTCTTGGGGGACACCCGGATTCCTACGGCTGGGGGTCCACCGATAAACTCATCTTT.

This clone showed up many times. V gene TRDV1 combines with J gene TRDJ1; D remains unclear. Germline lookup yields CDR1 TSWWSYY and CDR2 QGS. The CDR3 length is 18 residues. With 4 bases removed from V and 0 bases from J, the gap between germline ends came to 21 bases. CDR3 loop: CALGGQIPVRMYTDKLIF. CDR3 nucleotide sequence: TGTGCTCTTGGGGGGCAAATCCCCGTACGGATGTACACCGATAAACTCATCTTT.

Points on this clone: Other DNA sequences in this specimen translate into the identical CDR3. The J gene is TRDJ1, the V gene TRDV1, with D unclear. This CDR3 contains 17 residues. Trimming pared 2 bases from V and 0 bases from J, leaving 16 bases between. Germline V gene data show CDR1 as TSWWSYY and CDR2 as QGS. The CDR3 loop is CALGEEDPEKYTDKLIF. The CDR3 DNA reads as TGTGCTCTTGGGGAAGAGGATCCCGAGAAGTACACCGATAAACTCATCTTT.

J is TRDJ1 and V is TRDV1; 11 bases are a match to TRDD3. V was clipped by 0 bases and J by 0 bases; unmatched bases: 21. The CDR3 length is 23 residues. CDR1 and CDR2 (germline): TSWWSYY, QGS. The CDR3 region has the DNA TGTGCTCTTGGGGAACTCATTCCTACGTGGCCGGTGGGGGATACGCCGTACACCGATAAACTCATCTTT. It translates to CALGELIPTWPVGDTPYTDKLIF.

This clone occurred once. This likely traces to a read error, being one base from a far larger clone. Other nucleotide sequences from this sample produce the same CDR3. The chain recombines TRDV2 with TRDJ3; the D gene is possibly TRDD3 (5 bases). Looked up from germline, CDR1 is GEAIGNYY and CDR2 is EKD. The length of the CDR3 is 17 residues. CDR3 in amino acids: CACGGDRSSWDTRQMFF. The CDR3 DNA reads TGTGCCTGTGGTGGGGACAGAAGCTCCTGGGACACCCGGCAGATGTTTTTC.

This clone was seen a few times. A junction boundary mismatches the germline segment, possibly from a read error. This CDR3 is also generated by other DNA sequences in the sample. The rearrangement uses TRDV1 and TRDJ1; D possibly matches TRDD1 or TRDD3 (5 bases each). The CDR3 sequence is 18 residues long. The germline CDR1 and CDR2 sequences are TSWWSYY and QGS. The CDR3 sequence: CALGEISPRMWLTDKLIF. For the CDR3, the DNA is TGTGCCCTTGGGGAAATTTCGCCGAGGATGTGGCTCACCGATAAACTCATCTTT.

The chain couples TRDV1 to TRDJ1; the match to TRDD3 covers 11 bases. CDR3 length equals 19 residues. Germline V CDR1 and CDR2: TSWWSYY, QGS. Germline trimming cut 4 bases from V and 7 bases from J; bases unmatched to any gene: 20. CDR3 region: CALGGPSYVWGIPGGKLIF. DNA for the CDR3: TGTGCTCTTGGGGGACCCAGCTACGTCTGGGGGATACCTGGGGGTAAACTCATCTTT.

The sample holds one count of this clone. A single base separates this from a much larger clone, so it may be a read error. The genes are TRDV1 and TRDJ1; D might be TRDD3 (5 bases). The V and J ends lost 5 bases and 0 bases respectively, with 22 bases between them. The CDR3 loop spans 18 amino acids. Germline assignment: CDR1 TSWWSYY and CDR2 QGS. CDR3 DNA sequence: TGTGCTCTTGGGCTCCACGGTCCGGTGATACCGTACACCGATAAACTCATCTTT. It is translated as CALGLHGPVIPYTDKLIF.

This clone was seen a handful of times. The chain uses TRDV1 and TRDJ1; D call uncertain. Germline V gives CDR1 TSWWSYY, CDR2 QGS. Trimming removed 0 bases from V and 2 bases from J, with 10 bases in between. The CDR3 has 15 amino acids. CDR3 coding DNA: TGTGCTCTTGGGGAACTAGCCGGGGCGACCGATAAACTCATCTTT. Its protein product is CALGELAGATDKLIF.

This clone was counted a few times. The chain carries TRDV1 and TRDJ1, with unresolved D. The CDR3 has 14 residues. Trimming took off 4 bases at V and 3 bases at J, with 12 bases between the two ends. CDR1 and CDR2 (germline): TSWWSYY, QGS. Written as DNA, the CDR3 is TGTGCTCTTGGGGGGCTTGTCCGCGCCGATAAACTCATCTTT. As protein: CALGGLVRADKLIF.

This clone was picked up a small number of times. The chain has TRDV1 and TRDJ1; TRDD3 might be the D (5 bases). V gave up 0 bases and J gave up 0 bases, with 32 bases separating them. CDR1 is TSWWSYY, CDR2 QGS, per germline. This CDR3 has 23 amino acids. The DNA for the CDR3 is TGTGCTCTTGGGGAACTTTCTCCATATATTCGGAATCCGGGGGGGCTGTACACCGATAAACTCATCTTT. Its translation is CALGELSPYIRNPGGLYTDKLIF.

This clone showed up many times. V usage is TRDV1 and J usage is TRDJ1, with no clear D. Per germline, CDR1 TSWWSYY and CDR2 QGS. The V gene lost 6 bases and the J gene lost 0 bases, with 20 bases spanning the gap. This CDR3 comprises 17 residues. The CDR3 DNA is TGTGCTCTTGGTAAGCTTACGTTTCTGGTTTACACCGATAAACTCATCTTT. It translates to CALGKLTFLVYTDKLIF.

This chain connects TRDV1 to TRDJ1; D is unresolved. Per the germline V gene, CDR1 is TSWWSYY and CDR2 is QGS. The germline V and J ends were trimmed by 2 bases and 10 bases, with 17 bases remaining between them. There are 14 residues in the CDR3. The chain's CDR3 is CALGELRDSPTLIF. The CDR3 coding sequence is TGTGCTCTTGGGGAATTAAGGGACTCCCCAACACTCATCTTT.

Regarding this clone: A single base separates this from a much larger clone, so it may be a read error. V is TRDV1 and J is TRDJ1; TRDD3 matches 11 bases. CDR1 is TSWWSYY and CDR2 is QGS in the germline V gene. CDR3 length: 17 residues. J gave up 9 bases and V 5 bases, and 17 bases lay outside the gene matches. For the CDR3, the DNA is TGTGCTCTTGGGCATAGCGGGCCTAGGTGGGGGATACGTCAACTCATCTTT. It yields the protein CALGHSGPRWGIRQLIF.

This clone was detected once. This chain links TRDV1 with TRDJ1; D is possibly TRDD3 (6 bases). V was trimmed by 3 bases and J by 2 bases, leaving 37 bases between them. Per the germline V gene, CDR1 is TSWWSYY and CDR2 is QGS. This CDR3 contains 23 residues. Here the CDR3 reads CALGDLPHLIGLLWGEGTDKLIF. The CDR3 nucleotides read TGTGCTCTTGGGGACCTACCCCACCTGATAGGGCTCCTGTGGGGGGAAGGAACCGATAAACTCATCTTT.